This T cell receptor beta chain was observed in a study of cytomegalovirus exposure and HLA in healthy donors. Generated by immunoSEQ multiplex PCR, the TCRdb table keeps only in-frame clones and is missing some. The profile covers 260,000 or so clones, with 90% appearing a single time and approximately 3% taken by the ten largest. The donors belonged to the approximately 120-subject validation cohort, separate from the roughly 670-subject first cohort. The CDR3 totals 12 residues. The germline V and J ends were trimmed by 2 bases and 2 bases, with 3 bases remaining between them. Germline CDR1 reads SQVTM; CDR2 reads ANQGSEA. A remark on this clone: Its antigen is unknown.

Broader study findings: Reportedly, cytomegalovirus status was diagnosed with high sensitivity and specificity.

The V gene is TRBV29-1, the J gene TRBJ2-2; D gene ambiguous. Sequencing was performed on PBMCs. This TCR came from a woman younger than 45 in good health and CMV-seronegative. Here the CDR3 DNA reads TGCAGCGTTGAATCTAACACCGGGGAGCTGTTTTTT. Translated: CSVESNTGELFF.